Listed here are 19 T cell receptor beta chains from one sample, sequenced in a study of T cell responses to AZD1222 COVID-19 vaccine. The repertoire was sequenced with immunoSEQ multiplex PCR; TCRdb's copy has only in-frame clones and lacks some. The sample contains more than 95,000 clones, 80% to 90% of which appear only once. This specimen consisted of peripheral blood, obtained on day 0 of AZD1222 vaccination. Receptors originate from an adult in good health.

This chain joins TRBV9 and TRBJ2-2; no clear D. V was pared by 3 bases and J by 0 bases, with 15 bases between. The CDR3 is 17 residues long. The germline V gene has CDR1 SGDLS and CDR2 YYNGEE. The CDR3 loop is CASSAPRQGPNTGELFF. In DNA, the CDR3 is TGTGCCAGCAGCGCCCCCCGGCAAGGGCCGAACACCGGGGAGCTGTTTTTT.

The chain recombines TRBV30 with TRBJ1-1, with D maybe TRBD1 (5 bases). The CDR3 loop spans 13 amino acids. V lost 0 bases to trimming and J lost 3 bases, with 8 bases between them. Germline CDR1 is GTSNPN and CDR2 is SVGIG (reference sequence). CDR3 region: CAWSVQVYTEAFF. In nucleotides, the CDR3 is TGTGCCTGGAGTGTACAGGTGTACACTGAAGCTTTCTTT.

The chain uses TRBV5-4 and TRBJ2-2, with D unresolved. V was shortened by 4 bases and J by 6 bases, with 10 bases between the two germline ends. The CDR3 extends over 13 amino acids. CDR1 is SGHNT and CDR2 is YYREEE in the germline V gene (reference sequence). The CDR3: CASSLFIAGELFF. CDR3 nucleotides: TGTGCCAGCAGCCTCTTTATAGCCGGGGAGCTGTTTTTT.

This clone was found a few times. The rearrangement links TRBV15 to TRBJ1-1, with D unclear. Germline V CDR1 and CDR2: LNHNV, YYDKDF (reference sequence). There are 15 residues in the CDR3. V lost 1 base, J lost 2 bases, and 11 bases lay in between. The CDR3 sequence is CATSRGVAVNTEAFF. CDR3 bases: TGTGCCACCAGCAGAGGTGTCGCAGTCAACACTGAAGCTTTCTTT.

This chain uses TRBV9 with TRBJ2-7, with 7 bases identical to TRBD1. Losses at the gene ends were 0 bases for V and 3 bases for J; bases not matched to a gene: 6. The CDR3 is 15 amino acids. CDR1 and CDR2 from the germline V gene are SGDLS and YYNGEE. CDR3 bases: TGTGCCAGCAGCGTAGATTCGACAGGGAACTACGAGCAGTACTTC. This sequence encodes CASSVDSTGNYEQYF.

For the CDR3, the DNA is TGTGCCAGTCACCAAGAGACCCAGTACTTC. It encodes CASHQETQYF. This chain joins TRBV7-9 and TRBJ2-5; D remains unclear. The CDR3 has 10 amino acids. CDR1 is SEHNR and CDR2 is FQNEAQ in the germline V gene (reference sequence). Trimming cost V 9 bases and J 0 bases, with 2 bases left between them.

CDR3 residues: CASSYGRTAYEQYF. The CDR3 coding sequence is TGTGCCAGCAGTTACGGTAGGACAGCCTACGAGCAGTACTTC. The rearrangement links TRBV6-5 to TRBJ2-7; D is perhaps TRBD1 (6 bases). Germline V gene data show CDR1 as MNHEY and CDR2 as SVGAGI. This CDR3 spans 14 amino acids. The V end lost 2 bases, the J end lost 2 bases, and 10 bases lay between the germline ends.

The chain has TRBV3-1 (or the pseudogene TRBV3-2) and TRBJ2-1, with 12 bases fitting TRBD2. Germline V gene data show CDR1 as LGHDT and CDR2 as YNNKEL (reference sequence). This CDR3 comprises 19 residues. After removal of 0 bases from V and 4 bases from J, the junction contained 10 bases not matched to a gene. The CDR3 coding sequence is TGTGCCAGCAGCCAAGATTACCTAGCGGGAGGGAAAAGTTACAATGAGCAGTTCTTC. Amino acids: CASSQDYLAGGKSYNEQFF.

The gene calls are TRBV6-5 and TRBJ1-6, with TRBD1 as a possible D gene (6 bases). The CDR3 consists of 13 residues. Germline values: CDR1 MNHEY, CDR2 SVGAGI. The V end lost 10 bases, the J end lost 3 bases, and 10 bases lay between the germline ends. The CDR3 DNA is TGTGCCAACCGGGACATCTATAATTCACCCCTCCACTTT. Its protein is CANRDIYNSPLHF.

The rearrangement uses TRBV11-2 and TRBJ2-1; 10 bases are shared with TRBD2. Trimming cost V 1 base and J 9 bases; bases outside gene matches: 9. CDR1 SGHAT and CDR2 FQNNGV come from the germline V gene. The CDR3 loop spans 16 amino acids. The chain's CDR3 is CASSLGSLAGALEQFF. DNA of the CDR3: TGTGCCAGCAGCTTAGGTTCCCTAGCGGGAGCGCTTGAGCAGTTCTTC. Variable domain in full (rest from reference TRBV11-2 and TRBJ2-1): EAGVAQSPRYKIIEKRQSVAFWCNPISGHATLYWYQQILGQGPKLLIQFQNNGVVDDSQLPKDRFSAERLKGVDSTLKIQPAKLEDSAVYLCASSLGSLAGALEQFFGPGTRLTVL.

This chain uses TRBV7-3 with TRBJ2-3, with a weak D call TRBD2 (5 bases). This CDR3 is 15 amino acids long. Trimming took off 2 bases at V and 3 bases at J, with 12 bases between the two ends. The V gene's germline CDR1 is SGHTA and CDR2 FQGTGA. CDR3 DNA sequence: TGTGCCAGCAGCTTACGCCGGGGTAGTACAGATACGCAGTATTTT. Its protein is CASSLRRGSTDTQYF.

V is TRBV6-5 and J is TRBJ2-5, with a tentative D call TRBD1 (5 bases). The CDR3 is 13 residues long. V lost 6 bases and J 1 base, leaving 9 bases between the germline ends. The germline CDR1 and CDR2 sequences are MNHEY and SVGAGI. CDR3 residues: CASRQGLQETQYF. In nucleotides, the CDR3 is TGTGCCAGCAGGCAGGGCCTCCAAGAGACCCAGTACTTC.

This chain uses TRBV10-3 with TRBJ2-7, with 9 bases matching TRBD1. Losses at the gene ends were 7 bases for V and 3 bases for J; bases not matched to a gene: 4. This CDR3 contains 13 residues. The germline gives CDR1 ENHRY, CDR2 SYGVKD. CDR3 protein: CAIKQGAIYEQYF. The CDR3 DNA reads TGTGCCATCAAACAGGGGGCGATCTACGAGCAGTACTTC.

The rearrangement joins TRBV4-1 to TRBJ2-7; maybe TRBD2 (7 bases). V lost 3 bases to trimming and J lost 2 bases, with 20 bases between them. The CDR3 length is 17 residues. Looked up from germline, CDR1 is MGHRA and CDR2 is YSYEKL. This CDR3 reads CASSHPWGGNNPYEQYF. In DNA, the CDR3 is TGCGCCAGCAGCCACCCCTGGGGGGGCAACAACCCCTACGAGCAGTACTTC.

The CDR3, as DNA: TGTGCCAGCAGTGAAGGCAGGGGGTTATATGGCTACACCTTC. Translation gives CASSEGRGLYGYTF. J is TRBJ1-2 and V is TRBV6-1; 7 nucleotides agree with TRBD1. The length of the CDR3 is 14 residues. Germline V gives CDR1 MNHNS, CDR2 SASEGT. J lost 5 bases, V lost 1 base, and 4 bases had no gene match.

This chain connects TRBV2 to TRBJ2-5; 11 nucleotides match TRBD2. The length of the CDR3 is 16 residues. CDR1 is SNHLY, CDR2 FYNNEI, per germline. J was trimmed by 4 bases and V by 6 bases; bases with no gene match: 10. The chain's CDR3 is CASSIIAGGPGETQYF. CDR3 DNA sequence: TGTGCCAGCAGCATAATAGCGGGGGGGCCGGGAGAGACCCAGTACTTC.

The V and J genes are TRBV5-5 and TRBJ2-5; 8 bases fit TRBD1. This CDR3 comprises 15 residues. The V gene's germline CDR1 is SGHKS and CDR2 YYEKEE (reference sequence). V dropped 0 bases and J dropped 2; count of bases not matched to a gene: 3. This CDR3 reads CASSLGTGRQETQYF. The CDR3 bases are TGTGCCAGCAGCTTGGGGACAGGGAGGCAAGAGACCCAGTACTTC.

V gene TRBV11-2 combines with J gene TRBJ2-6; D could derive from TRBD1 or TRBD2 (7 bases each). CDR3 size: 18 residues. V lost 3 bases to trimming and J lost 1 base, with 16 bases between them. Germline CDR1 reads SGHAT; CDR2 reads FQNNGV. The CDR3 reads CASSFQTGRGSGANVLTF. The DNA for the CDR3 is TGTGCCAGCAGCTTTCAGACAGGGAGGGGATCTGGGGCCAACGTCCTGACTTTC.

The chain has TRBV5-3 and TRBJ2-5; tentatively, D is TRBD2 (6 bases). TRBV5-3 is an open reading frame, and its role is uncertain. The CDR3 covers 15 residues. Trimming stripped 5 bases from V and 6 bases from J, with 20 bases between. This CDR3 reads CARRLALRGGKTQYF. The CDR3 DNA reads as TGTGCCAGAAGGCTGGCCTTAAGGGGCGGGAAGACCCAGTACTTC.